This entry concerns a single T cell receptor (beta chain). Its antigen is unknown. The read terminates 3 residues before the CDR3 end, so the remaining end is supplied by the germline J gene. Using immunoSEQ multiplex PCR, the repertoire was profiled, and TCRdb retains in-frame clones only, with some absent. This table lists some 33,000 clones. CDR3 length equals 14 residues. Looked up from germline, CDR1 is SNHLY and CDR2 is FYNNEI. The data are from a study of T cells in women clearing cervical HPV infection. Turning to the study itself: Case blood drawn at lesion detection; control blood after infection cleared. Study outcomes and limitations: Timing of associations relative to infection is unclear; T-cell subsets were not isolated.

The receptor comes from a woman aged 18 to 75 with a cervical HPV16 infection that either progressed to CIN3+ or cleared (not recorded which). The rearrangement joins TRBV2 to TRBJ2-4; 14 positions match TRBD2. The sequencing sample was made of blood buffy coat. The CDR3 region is CASSGTSGRQTQYF. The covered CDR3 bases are TGTGCCAGCAGCGGGACTAGCGGGAGACAGACT.